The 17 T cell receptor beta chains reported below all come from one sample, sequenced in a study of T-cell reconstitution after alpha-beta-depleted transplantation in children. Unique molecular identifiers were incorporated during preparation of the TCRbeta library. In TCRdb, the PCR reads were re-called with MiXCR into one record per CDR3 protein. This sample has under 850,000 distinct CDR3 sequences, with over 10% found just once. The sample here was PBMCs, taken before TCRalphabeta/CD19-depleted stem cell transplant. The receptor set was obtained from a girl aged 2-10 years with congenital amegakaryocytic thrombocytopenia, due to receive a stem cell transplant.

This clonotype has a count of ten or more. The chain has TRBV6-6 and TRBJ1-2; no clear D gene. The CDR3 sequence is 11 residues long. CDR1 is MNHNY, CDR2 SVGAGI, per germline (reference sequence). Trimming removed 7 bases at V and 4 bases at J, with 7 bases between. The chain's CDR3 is CASKQSYGYTF. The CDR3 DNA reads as TGTGCCAGCAAACAGTCCTATGGCTACACCTTC.

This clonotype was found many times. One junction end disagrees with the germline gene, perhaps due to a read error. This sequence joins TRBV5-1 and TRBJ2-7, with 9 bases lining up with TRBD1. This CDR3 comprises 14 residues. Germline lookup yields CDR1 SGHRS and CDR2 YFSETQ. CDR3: CASSFGTGTYEQYF. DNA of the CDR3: TGTGCCAGCAGTTTCGGGACAGGGACCTACGAGCAGTACTTC.

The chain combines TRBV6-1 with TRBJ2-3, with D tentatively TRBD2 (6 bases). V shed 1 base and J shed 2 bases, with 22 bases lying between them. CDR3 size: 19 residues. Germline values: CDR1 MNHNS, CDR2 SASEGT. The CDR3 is CASSEGASVLRNPTDTQYF. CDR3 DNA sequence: TGTGCCAGCAGTGAAGGAGCTAGCGTCTTACGGAACCCCACAGATACGCAGTATTTT.

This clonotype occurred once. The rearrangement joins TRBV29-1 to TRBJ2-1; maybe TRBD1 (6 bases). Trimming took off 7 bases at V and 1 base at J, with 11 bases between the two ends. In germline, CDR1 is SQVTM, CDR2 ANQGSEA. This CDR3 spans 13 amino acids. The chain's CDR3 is CSGGRGSYNEQFF. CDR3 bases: TGCAGCGGGGGAAGGGGGTCCTACAATGAGCAGTTCTTC.

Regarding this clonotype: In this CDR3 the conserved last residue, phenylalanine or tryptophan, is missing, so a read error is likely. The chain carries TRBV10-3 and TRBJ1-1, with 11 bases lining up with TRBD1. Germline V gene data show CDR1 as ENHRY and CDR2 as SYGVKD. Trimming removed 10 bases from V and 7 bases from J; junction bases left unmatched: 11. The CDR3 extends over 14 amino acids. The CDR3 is CATRTGGELNEAFY. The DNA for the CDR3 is TGTGCCACCCGGACAGGGGGCGAACTTAATGAAGCTTTCTAT.

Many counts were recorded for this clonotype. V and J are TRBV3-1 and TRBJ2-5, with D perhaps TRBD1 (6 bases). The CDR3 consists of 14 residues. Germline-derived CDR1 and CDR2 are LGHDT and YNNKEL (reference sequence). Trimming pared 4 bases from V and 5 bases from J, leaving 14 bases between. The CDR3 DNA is TGTGCCAGCAGCCCACAAGAGGGGGTTGAGACCCAGTACTTC. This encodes CASSPQEGVETQYF.

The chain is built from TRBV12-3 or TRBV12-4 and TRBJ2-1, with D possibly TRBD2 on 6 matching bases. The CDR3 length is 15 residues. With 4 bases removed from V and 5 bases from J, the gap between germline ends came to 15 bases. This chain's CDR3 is CASSSGGPVHNEQFF. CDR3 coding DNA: TGTGCCAGCAGTTCCGGAGGGCCGGTACACAATGAGCAGTTCTTC.

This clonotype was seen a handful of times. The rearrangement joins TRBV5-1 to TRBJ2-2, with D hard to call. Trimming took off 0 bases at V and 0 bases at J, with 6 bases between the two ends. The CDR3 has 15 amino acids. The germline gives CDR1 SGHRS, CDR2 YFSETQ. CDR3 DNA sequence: TGCGCCAGCAGCTTGGCCGTCACGAACACCGGGGAGCTGTTTTTT. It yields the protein CASSLAVTNTGELFF.

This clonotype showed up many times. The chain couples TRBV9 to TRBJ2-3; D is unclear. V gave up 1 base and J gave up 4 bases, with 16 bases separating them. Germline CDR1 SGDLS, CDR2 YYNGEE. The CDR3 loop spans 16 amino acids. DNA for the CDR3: TGTGCCAGCAGCGTAACTTCTAGGAGAGTCGCAGATACGCAGTATTTT. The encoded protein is CASSVTSRRVADTQYF.

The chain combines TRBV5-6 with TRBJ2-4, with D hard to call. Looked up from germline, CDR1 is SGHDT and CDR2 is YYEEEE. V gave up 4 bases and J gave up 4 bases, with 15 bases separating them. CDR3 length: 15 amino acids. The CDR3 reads CASSAPLREKNIQYF. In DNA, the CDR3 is TGTGCCAGCAGCGCTCCTCTTAGAGAGAAAAACATTCAGTACTTC.

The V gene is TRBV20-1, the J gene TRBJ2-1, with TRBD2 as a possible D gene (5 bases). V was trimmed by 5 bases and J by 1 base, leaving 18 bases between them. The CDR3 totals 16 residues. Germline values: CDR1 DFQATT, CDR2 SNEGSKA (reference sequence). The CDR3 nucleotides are TGCAGTGCTCCACTCTGGGAGAGCGGTTCCTACAATGAGCAGTTCTTC. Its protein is CSAPLWESGSYNEQFF.

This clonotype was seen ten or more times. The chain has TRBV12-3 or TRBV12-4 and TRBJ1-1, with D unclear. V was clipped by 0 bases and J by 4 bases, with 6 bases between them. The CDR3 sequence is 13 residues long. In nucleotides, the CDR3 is TGTGCCAGCAGTTTAGCCGGACCCACTGAAGCTTTCTTT. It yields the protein CASSLAGPTEAFF.

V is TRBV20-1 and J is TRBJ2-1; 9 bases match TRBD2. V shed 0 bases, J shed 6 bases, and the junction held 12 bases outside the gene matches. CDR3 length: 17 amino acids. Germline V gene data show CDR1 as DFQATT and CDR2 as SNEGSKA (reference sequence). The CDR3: CSARDLGAGGITNEQFF. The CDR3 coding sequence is TGCAGTGCTAGAGATCTCGGGGCGGGAGGGATTACCAATGAGCAGTTCTTC.

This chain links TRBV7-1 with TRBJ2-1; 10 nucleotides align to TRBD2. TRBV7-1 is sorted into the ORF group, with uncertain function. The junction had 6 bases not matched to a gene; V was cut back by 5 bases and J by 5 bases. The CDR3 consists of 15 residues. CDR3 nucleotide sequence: TGTGCCAGCAGCCAGCGCCTAGCGGGGGACAATGAGCAGTTCTTC. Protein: CASSQRLAGDNEQFF.

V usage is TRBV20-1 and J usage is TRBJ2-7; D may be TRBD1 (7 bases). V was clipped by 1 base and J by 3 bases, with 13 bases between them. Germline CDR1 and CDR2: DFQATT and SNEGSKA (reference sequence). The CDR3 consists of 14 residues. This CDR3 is CSARARGRDYEQYF. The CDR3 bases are TGCAGTGCTAGAGCGAGGGGGCGGGACTACGAGCAGTACTTC.

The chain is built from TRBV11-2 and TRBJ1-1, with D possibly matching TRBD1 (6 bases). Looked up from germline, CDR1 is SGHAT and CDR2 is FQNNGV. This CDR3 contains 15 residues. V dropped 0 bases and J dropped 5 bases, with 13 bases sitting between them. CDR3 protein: CASSLDSVTGTEAFF. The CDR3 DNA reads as TGTGCCAGCAGCTTAGATAGCGTGACAGGTACTGAAGCTTTCTTT.

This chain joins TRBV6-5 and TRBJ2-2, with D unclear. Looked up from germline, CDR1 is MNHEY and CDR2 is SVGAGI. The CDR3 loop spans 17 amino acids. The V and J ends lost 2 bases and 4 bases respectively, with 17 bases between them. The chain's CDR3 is CASSYRFGGSATGELFF. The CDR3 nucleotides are TGTGCCAGCAGTTACAGATTTGGCGGCAGCGCCACCGGGGAGCTGTTTTTT.